These T cell receptor beta chains were read from a single sample in a study of cytomegalovirus exposure and HLA in healthy donors. Libraries were prepared by immunoSEQ multiplex PCR; TCRdb keeps only in-frame clonotypes and omits some of them. This sample contains about 110,000 clones. The specimen sequenced was PBMCs. The receptors were sampled from a middle-aged man in good health and CMV-seropositive. Each CDR3 is given with its conserved first and last residue. D genes are given only for firm matches.

>TRBJ2-7|TRBV27|-
TGTGCCAGCATCCAGGATCCCGGGGACTACGAGCAGTACTTC
CASIQDPGDYEQYF
>TRBJ2-2|TRBV5-4|TRBD1
TGTGCCAGCAGCCGACAGGGGGCTTGGGAGCTGTTTTTT
CASSRQGAWELFF
>TRBJ2-1|TRBV19|-
TGTGCCAGTAGAGAATCAGCCTACAATGAGCAGTTCTTC
CASRESAYNEQFF
>TRBJ2-5|TRBV28|-
TGTGCCAGCAGTTTATTGGGGGCGCTTGAAGAGACCCAGTACTTC
CASSLLGALEETQYF
>TRBJ2-1|TRBV19|TRBD2
TGTGCCAGTAGCTTTAGCGGGAACTCCTACAATGAGCAGTTCTTC
CASSFSGNSYNEQFF
>TRBJ2-1|TRBV9|-
TGTGCCAGCAGCGAACGGGAAGACGAGCAGTTCTTC
CASSEREDEQFF
>TRBJ2-7|TRBV11-3|TRBD2
TGTGCCAGCAGCTCTAGCGGGAGGCCCTACGAGCAGTACTTC
CASSSSGRPYEQYF
>TRBJ2-5|TRBV28|TRBD2
TGTGCCAGCACCCCACGTTGGGGGGGGGAGACCCAGTACTTC
CASTPRWGGETQYF
>TRBJ2-1|TRBV19|TRBD2
TGTGCCAGTAGCTTAAGGATAGCGGGAGGGTCCTACAATGAGCAGTTCTTC
CASSLRIAGGSYNEQFF
>TRBJ2-7|TRBV27|-
TGTGCCAGCGCATTTACGTTGGACCTAGGGGGCGAGCAGTACTTC
CASAFTLDLGGEQYF
>TRBJ2-1|TRBV29-1|TRBD2
TGCAGCGCCAAGGGACTAGCGGGTTCTAGCTCCTACAATGAGCAGTTCTTC
CSAKGLAGSSSYNEQFF
>TRBJ2-5|TRBV19|TRBD1
TGTGCCAGTAGCAACCGGGACAGGACTAAAGAGACCCAGTACTTC
CASSNRDRTKETQYF
>TRBJ2-1|TRBV7-8|TRBD2
TGTGCCAGCAGCTTGACAACGACTAGCGGATACAATGAGCAGTTCTTC
CASSLTTTSGYNEQFF
>TRBJ1-5|TRBV6-1|-
TGTGCCAGCAGCGAACCTGGGAGGCGCCGGGGCAATCAGCCCCAGCATTTT
CASSEPGRRRGNQPQHF
>TRBJ2-2|TRBV5-4|-
TGTGCCAGCAGCCCCTCTTTGGGGCCGAACACCGGGGAGCTGTTTTTT
CASSPSLGPNTGELFF
>TRBJ2-5|TRBV19|-
TGTGCCAGCCGGGGACTGCTCCAAGAGACCCAGTACTTC
CASRGLLQETQYF
>TRBJ2-1|TRBV2|-
TGTGCCAGCAGTGAAGGGCAGGGAATAAACAATGAGCAGTTCTTC
CASSEGQGINNEQFF
>TRBJ2-2|TRBV4-2|TRBD2
TGTGCCAGCAGCCCGATAGCGGGAAGGTCGGCCGGGGAGCTGTTTTTT
CASSPIAGRSAGELFF
>TRBJ2-7|TRBV27|-
TGTGCCAGCAGTTCTGGACAGACCTACGAGCAGTACTTC
CASSSGQTYEQYF
>TRBJ2-2|TRBV7-9|-
TGTGCCAGCAGCTTAACGGCAGGGGCCGATAACACCGGGGAGCTGTTTTTT
CASSLTAGADNTGELFF
>TRBJ2-3|TRBV6-4|TRBD2
TGTGCCAGCAGTGCCGAGACTAGCGGGGCCCCAGATACGCAGTATTTT
CASSAETSGAPDTQYF
>TRBJ2-7|TRBV7-2|-
TGTGCCAGCAGCTTATCATCCCGACAAACAGGGGCACCTGCGGGGGAGCAGTACTTC
CASSLSSRQTGAPAGEQYF
>TRBJ2-3|TRBV5-6|-
TGTGCCAGCAGCTTGGCCAGGGGCGCAGATACGCAGTATTTT
CASSLARGADTQYF
>TRBJ1-1|TRBV5-8|-
TGTGCCAGCAGCTTGTTCGGGGGGTCAAGGAACACTGAAGCTTTCTTT
CASSLFGGSRNTEAFF
>TRBJ1-5|TRBV20-1|-
TGCAGTGCTACAAATCAGCCCCAGCATTTT
CSATNQPQHF
>TRBJ2-7|TRBV7-8|-
TGTGCCAGCAGCTTAGTTGGGGGGTCCTACGAGCAGTACTTC
CASSLVGGSYEQYF
>TRBJ2-3|TRBV27|TRBD2
TGTGCCAGCAGTCCGGCGTGGGGCGGGAGGGCCCGAAATACGCAGTATTTT
CASSPAWGGRARNTQYF
>TRBJ2-7|TRBV6-1|TRBD2
TGTGCCAGCAGTGGGACTAGCGGCACCTACGAGCAGTACTTC
CASSGTSGTYEQYF
>TRBJ1-1|TRBV4-2|-
TGTGCCAGCAGCCAAGATCCAGGGGACCTCATCCCTTTCTTT
CASSQDPGDLIPFF
>TRBJ2-5|TRBV9|TRBD1
TGTGCCAGCAGCGTCCCAGGGGGAGAGACCCAGTACTTC
CASSVPGGETQYF
>TRBJ2-2|TRBV5-1|-
TGCGCCAGCAGCTTAGCGGCCCCGAACACCGGGGAGCTGTTTTTT
CASSLAAPNTGELFF
>TRBJ1-4|TRBV29-1|-
TGCAGCGTTGAAACAGGCGTTAATGAAAAACTGTTTTTT
CSVETGVNEKLFF
>TRBJ2-1|TRBV19|-
TGTGCCAGTAGGGACAGGAGTTCGGAGGGCAATGAGCAGTTCTTC
CASRDRSSEGNEQFF
>TRBJ2-1|TRBV6-5|TRBD2
TGTGCCAGCAGTTACTCGGGACTAGATCCGAATGAGCAGTTCTTC
CASSYSGLDPNEQFF
>TRBJ2-1|TRBV5-1|-
TGCGCCAGCAGCAACGGAGTTAGGTCCTACAATGAGCAGTTCTTC
CASSNGVRSYNEQFF
>TRBJ2-2|TRBV9|TRBD2
TGTGCCAGCAGCGTAGGACTAGCGGGAGGGCCCGGCACCGGGGAGCTGTTTTTT
CASSVGLAGGPGTGELFF
>TRBJ2-3|TRBV5-1|-
TGCGCCAGCAGCTTGAGTACAGTTGGCACAGATACGCAGTATTTT
CASSLSTVGTDTQYF
>TRBJ2-7|TRBV2|-
TGTGCCAGCACAGTGAAATACGAGCAGTACTTC
CASTVKYEQYF
>TRBJ1-5|TRBV19|-
TGTGCCAGTAGTGCCGGACAGCGAAATCAGCCCCAGCATTTT
CASSAGQRNQPQHF
>TRBJ1-5|TRBV15|-
TGTGCCACCAGCAGAGATTTACAGCCCCAGCATTTT
CATSRDLQPQHF
>TRBJ2-1|TRBV7-2|-
TGTGCCAGTTCCGGGACTTCACGAAGTGAGCAGTTCTTC
CASSGTSRSEQFF
>TRBJ2-1|TRBV5-1|TRBD2
TGCGCCAGCAGCTTCGGCGGGAGCTCCTACAATGAGCAGTTCTTC
CASSFGGSSYNEQFF
>TRBJ2-1|TRBV19|-
TGTGCCAGTAGTATAAGGCAAGGGACAAACAATGAGCAGTTCTTC
CASSIRQGTNNEQFF
>TRBJ2-7|TRBV7-9|-
TGTGCCAGCAGCTTCGTTTCCTACGAGCAGTACTTC
CASSFVSYEQYF
>TRBJ2-7|TRBV5-1|-
TGCGCCAGCAGCCACAGCGGCTCCTACGAGCAGTACTTC
CASSHSGSYEQYF
>TRBJ2-1|TRBV29-1|-
TGCAGCGTTGGGGGAGCGAGCTCCTACAATGAGCAGTTCTTC
CSVGGASSYNEQFF
>TRBJ2-5|TRBV23-1|-
TGCGCCAGCAGTCACATCCAGGGGTGGGAGACCCAGTACTTC
CASSHIQGWETQYF
>TRBJ1-1|TRBV5-4|-
TGTGCCAGCAGCTTCTCAGGGGTGATCGGTGAAGCTTTCTTT
CASSFSGVIGEAFF
>TRBJ2-1|TRBV7-9|TRBD2
TGTGCCAGCAGCTTAGATCTGACTAGCGGGAGGGCCGGGAATGAGCAGTTCTTC
CASSLDLTSGRAGNEQFF
>TRBJ1-3|TRBV19|-
TGTGCCAGTAGTACGGACAGCGGTGGAAACACCATATATTTT
CASSTDSGGNTIYF
>TRBJ1-2|TRBV6-6|TRBD1
TGTGCCAGCAGTCCCCGGGACAGCCGCTATGGCTACACCTTC
CASSPRDSRYGYTF
>TRBJ1-1|TRBV5-6|-
TGTGCCAGCAGCTTGGGGAGCAACACTGAAGCTTTCTTT
CASSLGSNTEAFF
>TRBJ2-1|TRBV7-2|TRBD2
TGTGCCAGCAGCTTAGGAATATCGGGGGGCTCCTACAATGAGCAGTTCTTC
CASSLGISGGSYNEQFF